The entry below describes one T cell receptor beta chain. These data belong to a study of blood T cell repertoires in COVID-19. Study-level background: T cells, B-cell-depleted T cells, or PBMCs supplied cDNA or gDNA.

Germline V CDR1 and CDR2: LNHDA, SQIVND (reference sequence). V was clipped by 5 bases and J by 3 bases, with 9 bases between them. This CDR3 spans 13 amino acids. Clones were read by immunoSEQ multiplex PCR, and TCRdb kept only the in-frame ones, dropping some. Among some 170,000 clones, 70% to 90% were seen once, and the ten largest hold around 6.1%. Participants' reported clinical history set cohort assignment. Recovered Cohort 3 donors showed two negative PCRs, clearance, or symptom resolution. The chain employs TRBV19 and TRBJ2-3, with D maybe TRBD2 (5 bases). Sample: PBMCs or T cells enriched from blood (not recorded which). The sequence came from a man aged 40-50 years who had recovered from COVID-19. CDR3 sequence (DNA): TGTGCCAGTAGTTCGGGAACGACAGATACGCAGTATTTT. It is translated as CASSSGTTDTQYF.